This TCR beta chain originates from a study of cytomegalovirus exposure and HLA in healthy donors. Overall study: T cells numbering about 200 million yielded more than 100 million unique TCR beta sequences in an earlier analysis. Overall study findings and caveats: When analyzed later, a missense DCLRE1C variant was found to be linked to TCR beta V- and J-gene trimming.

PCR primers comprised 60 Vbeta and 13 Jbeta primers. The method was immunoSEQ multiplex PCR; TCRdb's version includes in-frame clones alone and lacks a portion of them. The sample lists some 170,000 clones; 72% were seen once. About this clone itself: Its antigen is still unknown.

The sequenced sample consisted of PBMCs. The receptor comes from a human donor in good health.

As DNA, the CDR3 is TGTGCCAGCAGCTTTCCAGGGTGGGGAAAACTGTTTTTT. Its translation is CASSFPGWGKLFF. The chain joins TRBV7-9 to TRBJ1-4, with TRBD1 as a possible D gene (5 bases). The germline V gene encodes CDR1 SEHNR and CDR2 FQNEAQ (reference sequence). V gave up 3 bases and J gave up 10 bases, with 12 bases separating them. This CDR3 is built from 13 residues. The full variable domain, with the rest looked up from reference TRBV7-9 and TRBJ1-4, is DTGVSQNPRHKITKRGQNVTFRCDPISEHNRLYWYRQTLGQGPEFLTYFQNEAQLEKSRLLSDRFSAERPKGSFSTLEIQRTEQGDSAMYLCASSFPGWGKLFFGSGTQLSVL.